Following are 26 T cell receptor beta chains from one sample sequenced in a study of CD8 T cells in Susac syndrome. When the RNA was reverse transcribed, random hexamers were used with an input of 0.5 to 1 ug. MiXCR was run by TCRdb on the immunoSEQ multiplex PCR reads, yielding one entry per CDR3 protein. The table lists about 210,000 distinct CDR3 sequences, over 90% of them singletons. Sequences were obtained from CD4+ T cells from PBMCs. These receptors originate from a human donor with Susac syndrome.

J is TRBJ2-3 and V is TRBV4-3; 9 positions agree with TRBD1. Trimming at V came to 5 bases and at J to 3 bases, leaving 9 bases not matched to a gene. The length of the CDR3 is 16 residues. In germline, CDR1 is LGHNA, CDR2 YSLEER. CDR3 nucleotides: TGCGCCAGCAGCTTCAATTCCGGGACAGGGACAGATACGCAGTATTTT. This encodes CASSFNSGTGTDTQYF.

This rearrangement joins TRBV14 to TRBJ2-1, with unresolved D. V shed 0 bases and J shed 7 bases, with 10 bases lying between them. Germline loops: CDR1 SGHDN, CDR2 FVKESK. The CDR3 runs to 14 residues. The CDR3 reads CASSQDPLGNEQFF. CDR3 sequence (DNA): TGTGCCAGCAGCCAAGATCCCCTAGGGAATGAGCAGTTCTTC.

This clonotype was observed a single time. The chain has TRBV6-5 and TRBJ2-7; D is unclear. CDR1 is MNHEY and CDR2 is SVGAGI in the germline V gene. Trimming cost V 4 bases and J 2 bases, with 6 bases left between them. The CDR3 has 12 residues. CDR3 amino acids: CASSSKAYEQYF. The CDR3 nucleotides read TGTGCCAGCAGTTCTAAAGCCTACGAGCAGTACTTC.

A word on this clonotype: Since no conserved phenylalanine or tryptophan closes the CDR3, a read error is the likely cause. The CDR3 here is CASRPPDSYNSPLHL. CDR3 in DNA: TGTGCCAGCAGGCCCCCGGACTCCTATAATTCACCCCTCCACCTT. This chain uses TRBV6-5 with TRBJ1-6; D gene uncertain. In germline, CDR1 is MNHEY, CDR2 SVGAGI. The CDR3 is 15 residues long. V was clipped by 6 bases and J by 0 bases, with 9 bases between them.

This CDR3 is CSANGLAGGPVREQYF. CDR3 sequence (DNA): TGCAGTGCCAACGGACTAGCGGGGGGACCGGTACGGGAGCAGTACTTC. The V call is TRBV20-1, the J call TRBJ2-7; TRBD2 matches 14 bases. Germline V gene data show CDR1 as DFQATT and CDR2 as SNEGSKA (reference sequence). Losses at the gene ends were 6 bases for V and 7 bases for J; bases not matched to a gene: 14. The CDR3 consists of 16 residues.

The chain links TRBV10-2 to TRBJ2-1; D may be TRBD2 (6 bases). The ends were cut back, 8 bases at V and 6 bases at J, with 14 bases in the middle. This CDR3 comprises 13 residues. CDR1 and CDR2 from the germline V gene are WSHSY and SAAADI. The DNA of the CDR3 is TGCGCCAGCGCCCGGGACTCGGGCAATGAGCAGTTCTTC. It codes for CASARDSGNEQFF.

This clonotype was seen once. This sequence joins TRBV27 and TRBJ2-5; tentatively, D is TRBD1 or TRBD2 (5 bases each). This CDR3 is built from 12 residues. The germline gives CDR1 MNHEY, CDR2 SMNVEV (reference sequence). Trimming took 6 bases from V and 5 from J, leaving 10 bases between them. Here the CDR3 reads CASRRGKETQYF. Written as DNA, the CDR3 is TGTGCCAGCAGACGGGGCAAGGAGACCCAGTACTTC.

The chain has TRBV6-1 and TRBJ2-7, with 7 bases lining up with TRBD2. The CDR3 runs 13 residues. Per the germline V gene, CDR1 is MNHNS and CDR2 is SASEGT. Trimming took 8 bases from V and 1 from J; bases not matched to a gene: 5. CDR3 loop: CASGRGGSYEQYF. The CDR3 bases are TGTGCCAGCGGGCGGGGAGGGTCCTACGAGCAGTACTTC.

The J gene is TRBJ2-5, the V gene TRBV20-1; D unresolved. The CDR3 has 14 amino acids. Trimming stripped 3 bases from V and 1 base from J, with 12 bases between. Germline V gene sequence: CDR1 DFQATT, CDR2 SNEGSKA (reference sequence). As DNA, the CDR3 is TGCAGTGCTAGTCAACTACAGCTCCAAGAGACCCAGTACTTC. This encodes CSASQLQLQETQYF.

The chain joins TRBV2 to TRBJ1-5; D unclear. Germline assignment: CDR1 SNHLY and CDR2 FYNNEI. The ends were cut back, 4 bases at V and 3 bases at J, with 7 bases in the middle. The CDR3 spans 13 residues. The CDR3: CASSARLNQPQHF. Written as DNA, the CDR3 is TGTGCCAGCAGTGCACGCCTCAATCAGCCCCAGCATTTT. Full variable domain (missing parts from reference TRBV2 and TRBJ1-5): EPEVTQTPSHQVTQMGQEVILRCVPISNHLYFYWYRQILGQKVEFLVSFYNNEISEKSEIFDDQFSVERPDGSNFTLKIRSTKLEDSAMYFCASSARLNQPQHFGDGTRLSIL.

The CDR3 spells CSATQGSNQPQHF. The DNA of the CDR3 is TGCAGTGCTACACAGGGAAGCAATCAGCCCCAGCATTTT. The chain employs TRBV20-1 and TRBJ1-5; the D gene is possibly TRBD1 (6 bases). The germline V gene has CDR1 DFQATT and CDR2 SNEGSKA (reference sequence). This CDR3 is built from 13 residues. V was pared by 4 bases and J by 1 base, with 8 bases between.

The V call is TRBV20-1, the J call TRBJ1-5; possible D gene TRBD1, 5 bases. Germline loops: CDR1 DFQATT, CDR2 SNEGSKA (reference sequence). CDR3 length: 12 amino acids. With 3 bases removed from V and 6 bases from J, the gap between germline ends came to 9 bases. The chain's CDR3 is CSASAGRQPQHF. The CDR3 DNA reads as TGCAGTGCTAGCGCGGGACGTCAGCCCCAGCATTTT.

Written as DNA, the CDR3 is TGTGCCAGCAGCCAAACGTCAGGGGTCAAGGACATTCAGTACTTC. This encodes CASSQTSGVKDIQYF. The rearrangement joins TRBV3-1 to TRBJ2-4; a possible D gene is TRBD1 (6 bases). The CDR3 is made up of 15 amino acids. Germline V gene data show CDR1 as LGHDT and CDR2 as YNNKEL (reference sequence). V dropped 2 bases and J dropped 8 bases, with 16 bases sitting between them.

This clonotype has a single count. V gene TRBV7-3 combines with J gene TRBJ1-2, with a possible D match to TRBD1 (6 bases). Trimming stripped 5 bases from V and 3 bases from J, with 16 bases between. The length of the CDR3 is 15 residues. Germline CDR1 is SGHTA and CDR2 is FQGTGA. The CDR3 DNA follows: TGTGCCAGCAGCCCCGACGGACAGCTTCACTATGGCTACACCTTC. It specifies CASSPDGQLHYGYTF.

The rearrangement links TRBV12-3 or TRBV12-4 to TRBJ2-2; unclear D gene. V lost 7 bases, J lost 5 bases, and 17 bases lay in between. The CDR3 has 15 residues. This CDR3 is CASIPAQGGTGELFF. CDR3 nucleotide sequence: TGTGCCAGCATCCCTGCACAAGGTGGAACCGGGGAGCTGTTTTTT.

J is TRBJ1-1 and V is TRBV21-1; TRBD1 reflects the table's D call only, with no check against the DNA. TRBV21-1 counts as a pseudogene. The CDR3 spans 19 residues. The CDR3 protein is CASSARSINRDRLNTEAFF. In DNA form, the CDR3 reads TGTGCCAGCAGCGCCCGCTCTATTAACAGGGATCGGTTGAACACTGAAGCTTTCTTT.

The chain is built from TRBV11-1 and TRBJ2-5, with 13 bases identical to TRBD2. The CDR3 consists of 16 residues. Trimming at V came to 5 bases and at J to 5 bases, leaving 8 bases not matched to a gene. The germline gives CDR1 SGHAT, CDR2 FQDESV (reference sequence). CDR3 in amino acids: CASSPLAGGLGETQYF. In DNA, the CDR3 is TGTGCCAGCAGCCCACTAGCGGGGGGGCTTGGGGAGACCCAGTACTTC.

V is TRBV19 and J is TRBJ2-2, with D unresolved. The germline V gene encodes CDR1 LNHDA and CDR2 SQIVND (reference sequence). This CDR3 spans 13 amino acids. Trimming pared 4 bases from V and 0 bases from J, leaving 3 bases between. The CDR3 region is CASSTPNTGELFF. The CDR3 DNA reads TGTGCCAGTAGTACTCCGAACACCGGGGAGCTGTTTTTT.

This chain links TRBV12-3 or TRBV12-4 with TRBJ2-1, with D perhaps being TRBD1 or TRBD2 (6 bases each). Trimming pared 6 bases from V and 6 bases from J, leaving 18 bases between. This CDR3 contains 15 residues. Here the CDR3 reads CASSPSVGGRNEQFF. The CDR3 DNA reads as TGTGCCAGCAGCCCGAGCGTTGGGGGGCGCAATGAGCAGTTCTTC.

This chain joins TRBV6-5 and TRBJ2-4; D perhaps matches TRBD1 (5 bases). The V gene lost 3 bases and the J gene lost 13 bases, with 13 bases spanning the gap. Germline V gene lookup returns CDR1 MNHEY and CDR2 SVGAGI. CDR3 size: 12 residues. CDR3 amino acids: CASSYLGYRQYF. CDR3 coding DNA: TGTGCCAGCAGTTATCTAGGGTACAGGCAGTACTTC.

The chain couples TRBV27 to TRBJ1-6; no reliable D call. Trimming removed 7 bases from V and 7 bases from J, with 20 bases in between. The CDR3 totals 16 residues. In germline, CDR1 is MNHEY, CDR2 SMNVEV (reference sequence). DNA for the CDR3: TGTGCCAGCAAACCGCGTGGTTTCCTCCTAAATTCACCCCTCCACTTT. It specifies CASKPRGFLLNSPLHF.

The genes are TRBV7-9 and TRBJ2-1, with D hard to call. Germline values: CDR1 SEHNR, CDR2 FQNEAQ (reference sequence). The V and J ends lost 4 bases and 3 bases respectively, with 10 bases between them. CDR3 length: 14 residues. The DNA of the CDR3 is TGTGCCAGCAGCTGGGCGGATATCTACAATGAGCAGTTCTTC. Its protein product is CASSWADIYNEQFF. The variable domain in full, completed from reference TRBV7-9 and TRBJ2-1, reads DTGVSQNPRHKITKRGQNVTFRCDPISEHNRLYWYRQTLGQGPEFLTYFQNEAQLEKSRLLSDRFSAERPKGSFSTLEIQRTEQGDSAMYLCASSWADIYNEQFFGPGTRLTVL.

The V call is TRBV29-1, the J call TRBJ1-5, with TRBD1 identical over 9 bases. This CDR3 region has 13 residues. V trimming: 7 bases; J trimming: 6 bases; junction bases outside the gene matches: 7. Germline CDR1 reads SQVTM; CDR2 reads ANQGSEA. The CDR3 is CSAGTGKSQPQHF. The CDR3 coding sequence is TGCAGCGCTGGGACAGGGAAATCTCAGCCCCAGCATTTT.

The chain links TRBV6-2 or TRBV6-3 to TRBJ1-6; D may be TRBD1 (6 bases). Looked up from germline, CDR1 is MNHEY and CDR2 is SVGEGT. The CDR3 sequence is 14 residues long. V shed 8 bases and J shed 7 bases, with 15 bases lying between them. The CDR3 loop reads CASDRTSGNSPLHF. In nucleotides, the CDR3 is TGTGCCAGCGACAGGACTTCTGGGAATTCACCCCTCCACTTT.

The V call is TRBV6-5, the J call TRBJ2-5; 8 nucleotides line up with TRBD1. The CDR3 extends over 15 amino acids. The germline gives CDR1 MNHEY, CDR2 SVGAGI. J gave up 5 bases and V 5 bases, and 10 bases lay outside the gene matches. The CDR3 is CASSPNPRGPETQYF. DNA of the CDR3: TGTGCCAGCAGTCCCAACCCCAGGGGGCCGGAGACCCAGTACTTC.

The J gene is TRBJ2-5, the V gene TRBV20-1; D not certain. Germline assignment: CDR1 DFQATT and CDR2 SNEGSKA (reference sequence). The CDR3 length is 13 residues. V gave up 0 bases and J gave up 2 bases, with 7 bases separating them. The CDR3 sequence is CSARENRQETQYF. The CDR3 nucleotides are TGCAGTGCTAGAGAGAATAGGCAAGAGACCCAGTACTTC.